One TCR beta chain is described in this entry. The data stem from a study of technical replicates of blood from a few donors. The CDR3 is 14 amino acids. J was trimmed by 3 bases and V by 1 base; bases with no gene match: 3. Per the germline V gene, CDR1 is SGHRS and CDR2 is YFSETQ. Profiling relied on immunoSEQ multiplex PCR, and the TCRdb table lists in-frame clones only, not all of them. The data hold 40,000 to 60,000 clones, with about 94% observed a single time. V and J are TRBV5-1 and TRBJ2-5; 7 bases map to TRBD1. The TCR sequence derives from a human donor in good health. Some clones in this sample may be carry-over from other donors' samples. The sequenced sample was PBMCs. As DNA, the CDR3 is TGCGCCAGCAGCTTGAGACAGGGAAAAGAGACCCAGTACTTC. Its translation is CASSLRQGKETQYF. Together with reference TRBV5-1 and TRBJ2-5, the CDR3 gives the full variable domain: KAGVTQTPRYLIKTRGQQVTLSCSPISGHRSVSWYQQTPGQGLQFLFEYFSETQRNKGNFPGRFSGRQFSNSRSEMNVSTLELGDSALYLCASSLRQGKETQYFGPGTRLLVL.